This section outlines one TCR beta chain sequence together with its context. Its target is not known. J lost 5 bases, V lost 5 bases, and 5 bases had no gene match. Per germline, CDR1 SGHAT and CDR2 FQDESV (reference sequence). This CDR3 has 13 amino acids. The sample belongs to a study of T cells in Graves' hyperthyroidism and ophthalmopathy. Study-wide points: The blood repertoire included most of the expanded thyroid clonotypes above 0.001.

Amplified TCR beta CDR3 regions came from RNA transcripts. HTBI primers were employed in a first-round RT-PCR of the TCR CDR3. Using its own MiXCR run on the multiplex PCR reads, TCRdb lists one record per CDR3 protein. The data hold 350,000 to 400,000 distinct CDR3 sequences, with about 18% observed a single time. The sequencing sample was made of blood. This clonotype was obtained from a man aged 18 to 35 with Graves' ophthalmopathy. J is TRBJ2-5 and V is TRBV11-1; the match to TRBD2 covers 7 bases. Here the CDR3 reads CASSLTSAETQYF. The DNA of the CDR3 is TGTGCCAGCAGCCTTACTAGCGCGGAGACCCAGTACTTC.